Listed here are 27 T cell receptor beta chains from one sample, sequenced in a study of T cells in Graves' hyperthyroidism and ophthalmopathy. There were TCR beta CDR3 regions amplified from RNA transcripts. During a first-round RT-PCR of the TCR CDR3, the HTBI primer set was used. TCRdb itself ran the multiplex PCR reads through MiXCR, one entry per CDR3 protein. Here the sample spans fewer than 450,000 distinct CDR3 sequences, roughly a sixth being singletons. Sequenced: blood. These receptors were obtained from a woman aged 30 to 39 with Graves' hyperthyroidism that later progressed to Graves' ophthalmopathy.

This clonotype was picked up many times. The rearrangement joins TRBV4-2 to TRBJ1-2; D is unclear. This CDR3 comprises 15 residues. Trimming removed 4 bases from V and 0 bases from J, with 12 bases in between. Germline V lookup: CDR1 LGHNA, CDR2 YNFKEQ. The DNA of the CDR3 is TGTGCCAGCAGCCTCTCAGATTCTTCTAACTATGGCTACACCTTC. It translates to CASSLSDSSNYGYTF.

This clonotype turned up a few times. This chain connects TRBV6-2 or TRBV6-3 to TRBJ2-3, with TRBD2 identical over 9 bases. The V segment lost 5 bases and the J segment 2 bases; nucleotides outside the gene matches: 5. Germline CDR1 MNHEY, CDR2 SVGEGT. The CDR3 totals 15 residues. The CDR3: CASSLSGGITDTQYF. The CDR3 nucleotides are TGTGCCAGCAGTCTTAGCGGGGGAATCACAGATACGCAGTATTTT.

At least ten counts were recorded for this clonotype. DNA of the CDR3: TGTGCCAGCGATAGTCCGACTAGCGGAGTATCCTACGAGCAGTACTTC. Translated: CASDSPTSGVSYEQYF. The V gene is TRBV2, the J gene TRBJ2-7; TRBD2 agrees at 9 bases. The V and J ends lost 8 bases and 1 base, in that order; junction bases with no gene match: 12. CDR1 SNHLY and CDR2 FYNNEI come from the germline V gene. The CDR3 sequence is 16 residues long.

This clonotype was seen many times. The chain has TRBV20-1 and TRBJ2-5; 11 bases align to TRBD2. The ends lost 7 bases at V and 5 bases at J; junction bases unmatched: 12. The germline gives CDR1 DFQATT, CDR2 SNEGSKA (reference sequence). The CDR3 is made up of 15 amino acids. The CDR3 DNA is TGCAGTGGCGCGAATAGCGGGGGGGCCCAGGAGACCCAGTACTTC. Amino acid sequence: CSGANSGGAQETQYF.

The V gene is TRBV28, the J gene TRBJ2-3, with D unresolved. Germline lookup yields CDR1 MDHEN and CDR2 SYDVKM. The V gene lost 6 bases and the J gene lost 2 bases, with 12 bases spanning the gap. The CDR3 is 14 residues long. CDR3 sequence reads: CASSLARVTDTQYF. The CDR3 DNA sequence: TGTGCCAGCAGCTTAGCACGGGTCACAGATACGCAGTATTTT.

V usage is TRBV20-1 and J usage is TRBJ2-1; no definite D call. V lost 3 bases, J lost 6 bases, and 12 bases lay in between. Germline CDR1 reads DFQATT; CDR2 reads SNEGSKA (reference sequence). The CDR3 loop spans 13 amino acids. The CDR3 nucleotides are TGCAGTGCTAGGGGGTGGGCCGCCAATGAGCAGTTCTTC. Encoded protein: CSARGWAANEQFF.

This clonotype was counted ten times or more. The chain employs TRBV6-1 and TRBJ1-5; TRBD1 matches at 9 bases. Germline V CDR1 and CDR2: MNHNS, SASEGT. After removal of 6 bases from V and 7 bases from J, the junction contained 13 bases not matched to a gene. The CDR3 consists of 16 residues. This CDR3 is CASRLTRTGAGQPQHF. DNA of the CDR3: TGTGCCAGCAGACTAACGAGGACAGGGGCAGGACAGCCCCAGCATTTT.

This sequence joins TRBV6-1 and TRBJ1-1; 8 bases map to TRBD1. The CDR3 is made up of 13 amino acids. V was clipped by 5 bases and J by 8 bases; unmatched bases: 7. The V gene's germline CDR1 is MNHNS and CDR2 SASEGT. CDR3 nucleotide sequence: TGTGCCAGCAGTCGAACAGGGGGGATAGAAGCTTTCTTT. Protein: CASSRTGGIEAFF.

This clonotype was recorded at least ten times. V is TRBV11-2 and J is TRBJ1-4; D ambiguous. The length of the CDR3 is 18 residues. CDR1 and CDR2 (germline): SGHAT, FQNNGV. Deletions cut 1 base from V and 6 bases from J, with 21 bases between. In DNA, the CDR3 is TGTGCCAGCAGCTTAGCTGGCTTCCGGTCTTTTAAGGATGAAAAACTGTTTTTT. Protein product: CASSLAGFRSFKDEKLFF.

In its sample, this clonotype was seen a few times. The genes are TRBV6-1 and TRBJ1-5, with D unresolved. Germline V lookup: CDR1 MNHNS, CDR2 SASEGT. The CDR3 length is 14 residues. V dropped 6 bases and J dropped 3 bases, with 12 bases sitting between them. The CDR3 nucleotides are TGTGCCAGCAGCCGGGCCGGTTACAATCAGCCCCAGCATTTT. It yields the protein CASSRAGYNQPQHF.

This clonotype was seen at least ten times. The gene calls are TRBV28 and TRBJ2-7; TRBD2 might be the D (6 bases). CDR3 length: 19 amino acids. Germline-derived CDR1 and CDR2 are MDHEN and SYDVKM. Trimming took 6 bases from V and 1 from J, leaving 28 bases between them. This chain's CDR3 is CASRTAVNRGWRASYEQYF. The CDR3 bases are TGTGCCAGCAGAACTGCGGTCAACCGGGGGTGGCGGGCATCCTACGAGCAGTACTTC.

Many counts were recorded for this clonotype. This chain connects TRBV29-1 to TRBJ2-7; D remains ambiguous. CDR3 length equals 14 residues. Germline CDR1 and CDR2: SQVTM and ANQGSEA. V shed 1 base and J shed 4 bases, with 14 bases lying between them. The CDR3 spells CSVEVPDRDYEQYF. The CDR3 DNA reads TGCAGCGTTGAAGTCCCCGACCGAGATTACGAGCAGTACTTC.

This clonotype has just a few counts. In DNA form, the CDR3 reads TGTGCCAGCCGCCGACTAGCGGGGGGGCCGACAGATACGCAGTATTTT. It yields the protein CASRRLAGGPTDTQYF. The chain joins TRBV11-1 to TRBJ2-3, with TRBD2 identical over 14 bases. The germline gives CDR1 SGHAT, CDR2 FQDESV (reference sequence). With V trimmed by 8 bases and J by 3 bases, 7 bases remained unmatched. This CDR3 comprises 16 residues.

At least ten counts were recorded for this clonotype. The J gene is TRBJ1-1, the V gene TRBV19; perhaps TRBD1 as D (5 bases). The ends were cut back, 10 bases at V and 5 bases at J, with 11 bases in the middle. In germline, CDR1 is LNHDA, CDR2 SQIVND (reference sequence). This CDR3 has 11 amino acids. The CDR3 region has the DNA TGTGCCACCGTCGGGGGGACTGAAGCTTTCTTT. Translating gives CATVGGTEAFF. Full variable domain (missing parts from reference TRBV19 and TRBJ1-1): DGGITQSPKYLFRKEGQNVTLSCEQNLNHDAMYWYRQDPGQGLRLIYYSQIVNDFQKGDIAEGYSVSREKKESFPLTVTSAQKNPTAFYLCATVGGTEAFFGQGTRLTVV.

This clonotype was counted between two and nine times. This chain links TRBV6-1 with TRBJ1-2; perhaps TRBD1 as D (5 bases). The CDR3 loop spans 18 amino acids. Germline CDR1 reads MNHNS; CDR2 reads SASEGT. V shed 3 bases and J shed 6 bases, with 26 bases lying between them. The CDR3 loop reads CASSEHQGRGGVYNGYTF. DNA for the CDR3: TGTGCCAGCAGTGAGCATCAGGGTCGAGGTGGAGTATACAATGGCTACACCTTC.

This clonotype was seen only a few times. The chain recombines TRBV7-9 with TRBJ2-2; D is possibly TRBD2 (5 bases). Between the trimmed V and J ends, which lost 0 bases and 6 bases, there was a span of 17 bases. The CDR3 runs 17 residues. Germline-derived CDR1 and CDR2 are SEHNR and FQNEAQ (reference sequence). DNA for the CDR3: TGTGCCAGCAGCTTAGCGTTAGCAGCGGAGGTTCCCGGGGAGCTGTTTTTT. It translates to CASSLALAAEVPGELFF.

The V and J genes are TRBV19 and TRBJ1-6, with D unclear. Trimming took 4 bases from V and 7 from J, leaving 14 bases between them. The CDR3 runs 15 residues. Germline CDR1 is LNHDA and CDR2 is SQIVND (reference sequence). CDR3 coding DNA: TGTGCCAGTAGTAGAAGACCAGGAACCAATTCACCCCTCCACTTT. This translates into CASSRRPGTNSPLHF.

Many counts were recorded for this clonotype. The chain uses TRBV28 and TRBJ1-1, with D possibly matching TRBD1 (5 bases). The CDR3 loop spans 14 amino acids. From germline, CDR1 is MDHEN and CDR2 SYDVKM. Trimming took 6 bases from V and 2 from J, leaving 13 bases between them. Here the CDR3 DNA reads TGTGCCAGCAGACCTGGGACGGTAAACACTGAAGCTTTCTTT. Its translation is CASRPGTVNTEAFF.

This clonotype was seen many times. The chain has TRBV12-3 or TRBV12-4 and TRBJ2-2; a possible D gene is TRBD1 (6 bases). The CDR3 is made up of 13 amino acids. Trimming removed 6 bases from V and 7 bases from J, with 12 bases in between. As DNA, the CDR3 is TGTGCCAGCAGGGGGCAGGACAGCGGGGAGCTGTTTTTT. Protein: CASRGQDSGELFF.

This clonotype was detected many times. The CDR3 spells CSASESTDTQYF. CDR3 DNA: TGCAGTGCTAGCGAAAGCACAGATACGCAGTATTTT. The rearrangement joins TRBV20-1 to TRBJ2-3; no reliable D call. V was pared by 3 bases and J by 0 bases, with 4 bases between. The CDR3 spans 12 residues. Germline loops: CDR1 DFQATT, CDR2 SNEGSKA (reference sequence).

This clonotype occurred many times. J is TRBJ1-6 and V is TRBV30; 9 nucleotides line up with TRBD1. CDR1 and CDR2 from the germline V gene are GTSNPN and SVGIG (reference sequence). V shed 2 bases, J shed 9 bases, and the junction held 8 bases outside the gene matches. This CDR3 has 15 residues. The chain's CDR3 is CAWSIRDRDASPLHF. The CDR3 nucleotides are TGTGCCTGGAGTATCCGGGACAGGGACGCTTCACCCCTCCACTTT.

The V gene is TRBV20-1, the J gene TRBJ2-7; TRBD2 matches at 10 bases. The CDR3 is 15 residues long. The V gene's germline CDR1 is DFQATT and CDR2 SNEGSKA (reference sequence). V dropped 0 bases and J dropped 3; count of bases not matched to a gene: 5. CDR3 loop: CSARDPAGGGYEQYF. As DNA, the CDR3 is TGCAGTGCTAGAGATCCAGCGGGAGGGGGCTACGAGCAGTACTTC.

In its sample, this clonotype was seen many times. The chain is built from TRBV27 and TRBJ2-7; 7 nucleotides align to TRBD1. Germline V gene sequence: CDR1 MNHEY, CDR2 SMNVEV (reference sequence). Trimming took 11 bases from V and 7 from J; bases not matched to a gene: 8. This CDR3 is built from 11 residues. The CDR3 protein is CAARGRGEQYF. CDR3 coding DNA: TGTGCCGCAAGGGGGCGCGGAGAGCAGTACTTC.

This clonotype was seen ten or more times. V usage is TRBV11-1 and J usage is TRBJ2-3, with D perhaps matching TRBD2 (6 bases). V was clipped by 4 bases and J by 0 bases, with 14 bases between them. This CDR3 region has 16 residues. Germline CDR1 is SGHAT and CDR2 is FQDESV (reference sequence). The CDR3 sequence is CASSSDPSVSTDTQYF. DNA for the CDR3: TGTGCCAGCAGCTCCGACCCTAGCGTTAGCACAGATACGCAGTATTTT.

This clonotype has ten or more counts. CDR3 amino acids: CASSYSIVSGRNYQETQYF. The CDR3 DNA reads as TGTGCCAGCAGTTACTCGATCGTCAGCGGGCGCAACTACCAAGAGACCCAGTACTTC. The chain links TRBV6-2 or TRBV6-3 to TRBJ2-5; maybe TRBD2 (6 bases). The CDR3 contains 19 residues. V gave up 0 bases and J gave up 0 bases, with 20 bases separating them. From germline, CDR1 is MNHEY and CDR2 SVGEGT.

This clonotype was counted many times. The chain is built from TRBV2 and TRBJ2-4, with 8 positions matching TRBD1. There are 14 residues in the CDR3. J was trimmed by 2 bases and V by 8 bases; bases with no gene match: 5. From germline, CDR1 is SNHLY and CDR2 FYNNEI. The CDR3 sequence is CASQDRESKNIQYF. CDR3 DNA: TGTGCCAGCCAGGACAGGGAGTCCAAAAACATTCAGTACTTC. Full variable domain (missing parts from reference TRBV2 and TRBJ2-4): EPEVTQTPSHQVTQMGQEVILRCVPISNHLYFYWYRQILGQKVEFLVSFYNNEISEKSEIFDDQFSVERPDGSNFTLKIRSTKLEDSAMYFCASQDRESKNIQYFGAGTRLSVL.

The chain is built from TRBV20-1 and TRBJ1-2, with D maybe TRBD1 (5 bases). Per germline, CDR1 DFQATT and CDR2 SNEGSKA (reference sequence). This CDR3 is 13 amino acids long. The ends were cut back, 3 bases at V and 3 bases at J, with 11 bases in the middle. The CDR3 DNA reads TGCAGTGCTAGGGCTGGACACGACTATGGCTACACCTTC. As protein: CSARAGHDYGYTF.